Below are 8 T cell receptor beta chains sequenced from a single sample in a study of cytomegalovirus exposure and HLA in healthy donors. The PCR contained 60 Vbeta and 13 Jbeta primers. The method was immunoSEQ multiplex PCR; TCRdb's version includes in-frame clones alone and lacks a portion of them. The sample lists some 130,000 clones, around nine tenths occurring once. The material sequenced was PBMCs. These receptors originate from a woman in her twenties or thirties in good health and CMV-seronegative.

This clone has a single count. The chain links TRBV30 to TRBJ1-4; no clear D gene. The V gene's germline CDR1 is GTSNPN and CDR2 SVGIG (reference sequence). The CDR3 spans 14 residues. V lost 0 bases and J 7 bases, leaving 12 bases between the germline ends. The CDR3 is CAWSVRYRGEKLFF. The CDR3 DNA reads TGTGCCTGGAGTGTACGGTACCGGGGTGAAAAACTGTTTTTT.

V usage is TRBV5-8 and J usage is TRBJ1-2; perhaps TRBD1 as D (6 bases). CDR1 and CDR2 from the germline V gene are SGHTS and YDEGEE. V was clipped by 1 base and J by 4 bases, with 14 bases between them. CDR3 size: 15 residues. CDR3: CASSLKRTAGYGYTF. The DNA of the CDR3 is TGTGCCAGCAGCTTGAAGAGGACAGCTGGCTATGGCTACACCTTC.

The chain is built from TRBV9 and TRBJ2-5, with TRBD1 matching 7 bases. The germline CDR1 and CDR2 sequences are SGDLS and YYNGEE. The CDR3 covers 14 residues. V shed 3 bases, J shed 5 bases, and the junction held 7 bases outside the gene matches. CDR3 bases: TGTGCCAGCAGCGCGGGACAGTCTGGCGAGACCCAGTACTTC. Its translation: CASSAGQSGETQYF.

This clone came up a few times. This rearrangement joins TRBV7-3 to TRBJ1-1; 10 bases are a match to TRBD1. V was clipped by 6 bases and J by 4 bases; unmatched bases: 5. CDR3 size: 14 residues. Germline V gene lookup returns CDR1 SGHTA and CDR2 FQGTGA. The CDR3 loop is CASSLGQGLTEAFF. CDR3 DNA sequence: TGTGCCAGCAGTTTGGGACAGGGGCTCACTGAAGCTTTCTTT.

The CDR3 DNA is TGTGCCAGCAGTCAGACTGTCAATGAGCAGTTCTTC. It encodes CASSQTVNEQFF. The V and J genes are TRBV2 and TRBJ2-1, with D unresolved. Trimming cost V 5 bases and J 6 bases, with 8 bases left between them. Germline CDR1 SNHLY, CDR2 FYNNEI. The CDR3 has 12 amino acids.

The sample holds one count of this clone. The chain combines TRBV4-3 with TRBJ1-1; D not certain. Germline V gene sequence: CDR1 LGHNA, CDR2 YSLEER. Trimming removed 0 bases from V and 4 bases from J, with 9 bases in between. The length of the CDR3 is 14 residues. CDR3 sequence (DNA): TGCGCCAGCAGCCAAGATACATCCAGCACTGAAGCTTTCTTT. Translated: CASSQDTSSTEAFF.

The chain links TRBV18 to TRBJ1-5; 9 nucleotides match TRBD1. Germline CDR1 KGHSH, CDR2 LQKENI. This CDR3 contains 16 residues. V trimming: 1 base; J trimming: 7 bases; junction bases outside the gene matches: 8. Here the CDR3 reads CASSPLTGGPGQPQHF. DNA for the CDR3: TGTGCCAGCTCACCACTGACAGGGGGGCCCGGGCAGCCCCAGCATTTT.

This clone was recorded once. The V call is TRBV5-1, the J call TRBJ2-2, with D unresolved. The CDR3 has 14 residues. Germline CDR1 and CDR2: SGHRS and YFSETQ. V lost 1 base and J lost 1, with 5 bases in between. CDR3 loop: CASSLNRNTGELFF. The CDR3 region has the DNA TGCGCCAGCAGCTTGAACAGGAACACCGGGGAGCTGTTTTTT.